This is a list of T cell receptor beta chains from one sample in a study of blood T cell repertoires in COVID-19. TCRdb's copy holds only in-frame clones and misses some; the assay was immunoSEQ multiplex PCR. The table has 200,000 to 250,000 clones, about 81% seen once. Sequencing was carried out using PBMCs or T cells enriched from blood (not recorded which). The receptors stem from a man aged 35 to 55 who had recovered from COVID-19. The CDR3 runs from the conserved cysteine through the conserved F or W. The D gene is left open where the match is weak. Size values are once, few and many counts, or a class for expanded clones, and some rows have none.

many	TRBJ2-1	-	TRBV7-9	CASSSPIDSSYNEQFF	TGTGCCAGCAGCTCCCCCATCGATAGCTCCTACAATGAGCAGTTCTTC
-	TRBJ1-1	-	TRBV30	CAWSASLGATEAFF	TGTGCCTGGAGTGCCAGTCTGGGGGCCACTGAAGCTTTCTTT
-	TRBJ2-7	-	TRBV12-3/TRBV12-4	CASSLLAFYEQYF	TGTGCCAGCAGTTTACTAGCTTTCTACGAGCAGTACTTC
-	TRBJ2-1	TRBD2	TRBV2	CASSSLADNEQFF	TGTGCCAGCAGTTCCCTAGCGGACAATGAGCAGTTCTTC
-	TRBJ1-2	-	TRBV19	CASSVGTRFWYGYTF	TGTGCCAGTTCTGTCGGGACAAGGTTTTGGTATGGCTACACCTTC
-	TRBJ1-6	-	TRBV9	CASSVRTANSPLHF	TGTGCCAGCAGCGTAAGAACAGCAAATTCACCCCTCCACTTT
-	TRBJ1-3	TRBD1	TRBV30	CAWIGDRNTIYF	TGTGCCTGGATAGGGGACAGGAACACCATATATTTT
few	TRBJ1-2	-	TRBV7-2	CASSLVLAPGGYTF	TGTGCCAGCAGCTTAGTCCTCGCACCCGGGGGCTACACCTTC
-	TRBJ2-1	-	TRBV5-1	CASSLWGGSYEQFF	TGCGCCAGCAGCTTGTGGGGGGGCAGCTATGAGCAGTTCTTC
-	TRBJ1-5	-	TRBV21-1	CASSTGRNNQPQHF	TGTGCCAGCAGCACTGGCCGTAACAATCAGCCCCAGCATTTT
-	TRBJ1-2	TRBD1	TRBV2	CASSLGAGGSGYGYTF	TGTGCCAGCAGTCTTGGGGCAGGGGGCTCGGGCTATGGCTACACCTTC
-	TRBJ2-3	TRBD2	TRBV2	CASSGGAGVITDTQYF	TGTGCCAGCAGTGGGGGAGCGGGAGTTATTACAGATACGCAGTATTTT
-	TRBJ1-1	-	TRBV9	CASSVAGQRNTEAFF	TGTGCCAGCAGCGTAGCAGGGCAGAGGAACACTGAAGCTTTCTTT
-	TRBJ2-1	TRBD2	TRBV7-3	CASSQSGTSPNEQFF	TGTGCCAGCAGTCAAAGCGGGACTAGTCCTAATGAGCAGTTCTTC